This paragraph reports one T cell receptor (beta chain). Its cognate antigen is unknown. The entry originates in a study of T cell clonotyping in hematopoietic cell transplantation. Overall study results and limits: No sorting was done, leaving CD4 and CD8 contributions mixed. Pathologically expanded recipient clonotypes increased progressively from day 30 to day 180 as diversity fell.

Profiled with immunoSEQ multiplex PCR; TCRdb holds only in-frame clones, not every one. The data contain 55,000 to 70,000 clones, around 94% of them seen just once; the ten biggest clones take up roughly 1.5%. Germline CDR1 and CDR2: MDHEN and SYDVKM. Trimming cost V 4 bases and J 7 bases; bases outside gene matches: 12. The CDR3 length is 15 residues. Sequencing input: peripheral blood mononuclear cells. The rearrangement joins TRBV28 to TRBJ1-2; TRBD1 matches 7 bases. This receptor was obtained from a man aged 50 to 60 in good health. Some clones in this sample may be carry-over from other donors' samples. The CDR3 sequence: CASSSSWGQLGGYTF. The CDR3 region has the DNA TGTGCCAGCAGTTCCTCCTGGGGACAGCTCGGTGGCTACACCTTC.